This T cell receptor beta chain was identified in a study of T cells in women clearing cervical HPV infection. Study summary: Control women cleared a single incident HPV16 infection within 12 months.

Notes on the study in general: CIN3+ cases had significantly higher TCR repertoire richness than controls, but evenness did not differ. Cases carried less TRBV6-7 than controls: about 0.1% versus 0.15%.

Regarding this clone: What it binds is not known. Read coverage stops 3 residues before the CDR3 terminus; the germline J gene supplies the remainder.

Profiling relied on immunoSEQ multiplex PCR, and the TCRdb table lists in-frame clones only, not all of them. The sample has tens of thousands of clones. This CDR3 has 14 residues. Trimming pared 5 bases from V and 7 bases from J, leaving 16 bases between. Germline values: CDR1 KGHSH, CDR2 LQKENI. This TCR derives from a woman aged 18-70 years with a cervical HPV16 infection that either progressed to CIN3+ or cleared (not recorded which). The chain has TRBV18 and TRBJ2-3; D possibly uses TRBD1 or TRBD2 (5 bases each). Sequencing input: blood buffy coat. Partial CDR3 DNA: TGTGCCAGCTCAGGTGACAGTCGGAGGAATACG. Translation gives CASSGDSRRNT. The complete CDR3 protein is CASSGDSRRNTQYF.